The present T cell receptor (beta chain) was sequenced within a study of CD8 T cells in ankylosing spondylitis. Study outcomes and limitations: What seemed typical of ankylosing spondylitis blood was a TCR beta motif built from about 8 highly homologous variants.

This clonotype was seen many times. The antigen remains undetermined. TCRdb itself ran the 5' RACE reads through MiXCR, one entry per CDR3 protein. The repertoire holds some 140,000 distinct CDR3 sequences, with around 7.9% as singletons. There are 13 residues in the CDR3. V lost 5 bases, J lost 7 bases, and 14 bases lay in between. This TCR derives from a female donor with ankylosing spondylitis or in good health (not recorded which). The J gene is TRBJ1-2, the V gene TRBV12-3 or TRBV12-4; D is possibly TRBD1 (5 bases). Sequenced material: blood, either unsorted or a sorted T cell fraction (not recorded which). CDR3 in amino acids: CASSPSLGAGYTF. The CDR3 DNA sequence: TGTGCCAGCAGTCCCTCGCTCGGGGCTGGCTACACCTTC.